This T cell receptor beta chain appears in the sequencing data of a study of T cell changes during pregnancy in multiple sclerosis. Profiled with immunoSEQ multiplex PCR; TCRdb holds only in-frame clones, not every one. The table includes more than 10,000 clones, roughly 84% detected once. The germline V gene encodes CDR1 MDHEN and CDR2 SYDVKM. The CDR3 length is 16 residues. The J segment lost 2 bases and the V segment lost 5 bases, leaving 10 bases of the junction unmatched. The sample holds a few counts of this clone. The V gene is TRBV28, the J gene TRBJ2-3, with TRBD1 matching 7 bases. The specimen comprised CD8+ T cells from peripheral blood mononuclear cells, sampled after pregnancy. The clonotype comes from a female donor in good health, enrolled as a control in a pregnancy study. The CDR3 DNA reads as TGTGCCAGCAGTCCCTGGAACAGGGGATCCACAGATACGCAGTATTTT. Translating gives CASSPWNRGSTDTQYF. Full variable domain (rest looked up from reference TRBV28 and TRBJ2-3): DVKVTQSSRYLVKRTGEKVFLECVQDMDHENMFWYRQDPGLGLRLIYFSYDVKMKEKGDIPEGYSVSREKKERFSLILESASTNQTSMYLCASSPWNRGSTDTQYFGPGTRLTVL.